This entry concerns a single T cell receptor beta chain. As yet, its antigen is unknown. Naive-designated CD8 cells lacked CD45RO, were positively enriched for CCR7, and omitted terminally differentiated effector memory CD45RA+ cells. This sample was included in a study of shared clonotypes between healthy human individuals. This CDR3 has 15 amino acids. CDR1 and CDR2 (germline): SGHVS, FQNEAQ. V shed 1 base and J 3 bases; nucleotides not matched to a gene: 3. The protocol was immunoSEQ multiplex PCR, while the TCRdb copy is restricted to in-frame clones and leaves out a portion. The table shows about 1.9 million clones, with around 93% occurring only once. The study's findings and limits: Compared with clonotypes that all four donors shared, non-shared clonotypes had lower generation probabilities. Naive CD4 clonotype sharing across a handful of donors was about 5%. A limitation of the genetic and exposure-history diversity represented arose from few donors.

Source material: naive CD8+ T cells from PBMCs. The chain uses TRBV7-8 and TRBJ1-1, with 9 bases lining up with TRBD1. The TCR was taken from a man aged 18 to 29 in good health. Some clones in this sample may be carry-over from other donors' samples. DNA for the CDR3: TGTGCCAGCAGCTTAGGGACAGGGGTCCACACTGAAGCTTTCTTT. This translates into CASSLGTGVHTEAFF.